A selection of T cell receptor beta chains follows, all from one sample in a study of blood T cells in healthy people across ages. In TCRdb, the 5' RACE reads were re-called with MiXCR into one record per CDR3 protein. Among roughly 1.6 million distinct CDR3 sequences listed, approximately 32% were seen once. What was sequenced was blood. The receptors were sampled from a woman aged 25 to 39 in good health. The CDR3 runs from the conserved cysteine through the conserved F or W. Clone size is shown for a subset of rows, as once, few, many or a class of expanded clone.

abundance	v_gene	j_gene	CDR3aa
few	TRBV2	TRBJ2-1	CAKDSSYNEQFF
.	TRBV6-6	TRBJ1-1	CASSPPDGTEAFF
.	TRBV20-1	TRBJ2-2	CSALSGGASGELFF
.	TRBV9	TRBJ2-3	CASSEARDTDTQYF
.	TRBV20-1	TRBJ1-5	CSARQGADHQPQHF
few	TRBV7-6	TRBJ1-5	CASSLARAGANQPQHF
many	TRBV7-2	TRBJ2-3	CASSLVLAGGEDTQYF
few	TRBV9	.	CASSPHMGAGLDEQYF
few	TRBV27	TRBJ1-2	CASSLGQGARTSGYTF
.	TRBV6-2/TRBV6-3	TRBJ2-7	CASSSGGTSGAYEQYF
few	TRBV7-6	TRBJ2-5	CASSENRETQYF
.	TRBV20-1	.	CSARPPGQTGNEQYF
few	TRBV7-9	TRBJ2-3	CASSTLAGSTDTQYF
.	TRBV6-2/TRBV6-3	TRBJ1-1	CASSYRGGLDTEAFF
few	TRBV6-2/TRBV6-3	TRBJ1-4	CASSYWTGNEKLFF
many	TRBV12-3/TRBV12-4	TRBJ1-1	CASSLRQGNTEAFF
few	TRBV30	TRBJ1-2	CAWSVTVTNYGYTF
few	TRBV6-6	TRBJ2-6	CASITSPGLSGANVLTF
.	TRBV5-1	TRBJ2-7	CASSFPNEEQYF
few	TRBV7-2	TRBJ2-7	CASSLGSSGRGFSYEQYF
.	TRBV30	TRBJ1-2	CAWRPGGTGPLHYGYTF
many	TRBV5-1	TRBJ2-2	CASSLFDVSTGELFF
few	TRBV20-1	TRBJ2-5	CSARDVRQVQETQYF
few	TRBV11-2	TRBJ2-2	CASSPEGHTGELFF
.	TRBV30	TRBJ2-6	CAWSVGAGANVRTF
few	TRBV27	TRBJ2-7	CASSPPLPQYEQYF
.	TRBV10-3	TRBJ2-2	CAISEWTDTGERFF
.	TRBV29-1	TRBJ1-1	CSVARDRATEAFF
.	TRBV3-1	TRBJ2-2	CASTGTITGELFF
.	TRBV25-1	TRBJ1-2	CASSESRRTGECGYTF
once	TRBV6-5	TRBJ2-3	CASRDPGQTSTDTQYF
.	TRBV20-1	TRBJ2-5	CSARDPNRGEGTQETQYF
few	TRBV4-2	TRBJ1-5	CASSWRGEGQPQHF
few	TRBV7-9	TRBJ2-5	CASSLSVGTGDKETQYF
.	TRBV3-1	TRBJ1-2	CASSQGDVSGEPYGYTF
few	TRBV3-1	TRBJ2-5	CASSLATGVLEETQYF
.	TRBV15	TRBJ2-3	CATSRGDSVTDTQYF
.	TRBV2	TRBJ1-2	CASTVERNYGYTF
few	TRBV9	TRBJ1-1	CASSVGNRSTEAFF
.	TRBV12-3/TRBV12-4	TRBJ2-1	CAGSGLGTGIYNEQFF